The rows below give T cell receptor beta chains drawn from one sample of a study of T-cell memory formation after mild COVID-19. Via MiXCR, TCRdb re-called the 5' RACE reads, giving one row per CDR3 protein. The repertoire has about 100,000 distinct CDR3 sequences, around an eighth of them found once; the top ten carry under 45%. Sequenced sample: PBMCs or a T cell subset sorted from them (not recorded which). These receptors originate from a man between 18 and 29 years old who had mild COVID-19 (a few samples of this study predate the infection). Cell type and time point are not known. Each CDR3 is given with its conserved first and last residue. D genes are given only for firm matches. Rows give clone size only sometimes, using once, few, many, or a class for an expanded clone.

CASSQEAGPAFF,TGCGCCAGCAGCCAAGAGGCAGGGCCAGCTTTCTTT,TRBJ1-1,TRBV4-1,-,many
CASSLGQFAGELFF,TGCGCCAGCAGCTTGGGTCAATTTGCCGGGGAGCTGTTTTTT,TRBJ2-2,TRBV5-1,-,many
CASSQDGWTLNQPQHF,TGCGCCAGCAGCCAAGATGGTTGGACATTGAATCAGCCCCAGCATTTT,TRBJ1-5,TRBV4-3,-,many
CASSLIGRGTLDEQFF,TGTGCCAGCAGCTTAATTGGACGGGGCACCCTAGATGAGCAGTTCTTC,TRBJ2-1,TRBV7-6,-,many
CSVVGRSSYNEQFF,TGCAGCGTTGTAGGCCGGAGCTCCTACAATGAGCAGTTCTTC,TRBJ2-1,TRBV29-1,-,few
CASSQERVDNEQFF,TGCGCCAGCAGCCAAGAGAGGGTCGACAATGAGCAGTTCTTC,TRBJ2-1,TRBV4-1,-,-
CASSQTTLLNYGYTF,TGCGCCAGCAGCCAAACGACACTCTTGAACTATGGCTACACCTTC,TRBJ1-2,TRBV4-1,-,-
CASKEGLVNTGELFF,TGTGCCAGCAAAGAAGGACTAGTGAACACCGGGGAGCTGTTTTTT,TRBJ2-2,TRBV9,TRBD2,-
CASSHRGNTEAFF,TGCGCCAGCAGCCACCGCGGGAACACTGAAGCTTTCTTT,TRBJ1-1,TRBV4-1,-,many
CASSYEGGGNYEQYF,TGTGCCAGCAGCTACGAGGGCGGGGGAAATTACGAGCAGTACTTC,TRBJ2-7,TRBV7-2,TRBD2,medium-sized
CASSLSGILWEQYF,TGTGCCAGCAGTTTATCGGGGATTTTGTGGGAGCAGTACTTC,TRBJ2-7,TRBV12-3/TRBV12-4,-,-
CASSLGGLRFQETQYF,TGCGCCAGCAGCTTGGGCGGCCTCCGGTTCCAAGAGACCCAGTACTTC,TRBJ2-5,TRBV5-1,-,few
CASSLKRLLFNEQFF,TGTGCCAGCAGCTTAAAGCGTTTGCTTTTCAATGAGCAGTTCTTC,TRBJ2-1,TRBV7-2,-,few
CASSLVGVDRSIQYF,TGTGCCAGCAGCTTGGTTGGAGTAGACAGATCCATTCAGTACTTC,TRBJ2-4,TRBV5-5,-,-